This entry describes one T cell receptor beta chain. The data belong to a study of control samples from healthy donors and cancer patients. Assay: immunoSEQ multiplex PCR; the TCRdb copy retains only in-frame clones and omits some. The sample yields over 150,000 clones, about 94% seen once. Source material: blood. This sequence was found in a man aged 40-50 years in good health.

In DNA, the CDR3 is TGCGCCAGCAGTGCTGGGAACACTGAAGCTTTCTTT. Residues: CASSAGNTEAFF. The chain employs TRBV10-2 and TRBJ1-1, with D uncertain. Trimming pared 4 bases from V and 1 base from J, leaving 4 bases between. Germline values: CDR1 WSHSY, CDR2 SAAADI. The CDR3 consists of 12 residues.